This passage covers 2 T cell receptor beta chains from one sample sequenced in a study of OX40 agonist ivuxolimab in advanced cancers. This table comes from immunoSEQ multiplex PCR, and its TCRdb copy is limited to in-frame clones, with some not included. Here the sample spans around 72,000 clones, roughly nine tenths being singletons. This specimen consisted of CD4+ or CD8+ T cells sorted from blood, obtained in a trial of the OX40 agonist ivuxolimab. These receptors originate from an adult with an advanced solid tumor such as melanoma, head and neck, liver or kidney cancer.

Comment on this clone: Other DNA sequences in the sample encode the same CDR3. J is TRBJ2-1 and V is TRBV5-4, with TRBD2 identical over 14 bases. The J segment lost 0 bases and the V segment lost 4 bases, leaving 6 bases of the junction unmatched. Germline V gene lookup returns CDR1 SGHNT and CDR2 YYREEE (reference sequence). The CDR3 totals 18 residues. This CDR3 is CASSPGLAGGSSYNEQFF. In nucleotides, the CDR3 is TGTGCCAGCAGCCCCGGACTAGCGGGGGGCAGCTCCTACAATGAGCAGTTCTTC.

The rearrangement joins TRBV7-2 to TRBJ2-5; 7 nucleotides align to TRBD1. V lost 5 bases to trimming and J lost 6 bases; unmatched junction nucleotides: 12. CDR1 and CDR2 from the germline V gene are SGHTA and FQGNSA. The CDR3 is 15 residues long. CDR3 residues: CASSLLDRDIQTQYF. CDR3 in DNA: TGTGCCAGCAGCCTGTTAGACAGGGATATTCAGACCCAGTACTTC.